This T cell receptor beta chain derives from a study of CXCR3-negative and CXCR3-positive naive CD8 T cells. Study-wide points: Naive CXCR3-positive cells had TRB CDR3s more hydrophobic than those of CXCR3-negative naive cells.

The CDR3 sequence is 13 residues long. TRB cDNA was prepared as libraries by UMI-labeled 5' RACE. Following a re-call of the 5' RACE reads, TCRdb has one entry per CDR3 protein and lacks DNA. The ten top clones account for approximately 0.5%, within a sample of over 150,000 distinct CDR3 sequences. A note on this clonotype: No antigen is known for it.

The origin of this receptor is a human donor in good health. Some clones in this sample may be carry-over from other donors' samples. Sequenced sample: naive CXCR3+ CD8+ T cells from blood. Noted subset: CD45RO-CCR7+CD27+CD95- naive CD8+ T cells expressing CXCR3 (TNR3+). V and J are TRBV12-3 or TRBV12-4 and TRBJ2-7. The CDR3 region is CASLFGGSYEQYF.